Shown below are 26 T cell receptor beta chains from a single sample sequenced in a study of cytomegalovirus exposure and HLA in healthy donors. The method was immunoSEQ multiplex PCR; TCRdb's version includes in-frame clones alone and lacks a portion of them. The sample yields some 120,000 clones, roughly 89% seen once. The sample comprised PBMCs. Receptors originate from a woman under 30 in good health and CMV-seronegative.

This chain uses TRBV6-6 with TRBJ2-2, with D perhaps matching TRBD2 (5 bases). The V end lost 7 bases, the J end lost 3 bases, and 9 bases lay between the germline ends. There are 13 residues in the CDR3. The germline V gene has CDR1 MNHNY and CDR2 SVGAGI (reference sequence). Here the CDR3 reads CASIRDDTGELFF. CDR3 coding DNA: TGTGCCAGCATCCGGGATGACACCGGGGAGCTGTTTTTT.

V and J are TRBV9 and TRBJ1-4; TRBD1 aligns across 8 bases. From germline, CDR1 is SGDLS and CDR2 YYNGEE. J gave up 8 bases and V 0 bases, and 9 bases lay outside the gene matches. This CDR3 is built from 16 residues. In nucleotides, the CDR3 is TGTGCCAGCAGCGTAGGATCCAGGGGGCTGAGGGAAAAACTGTTTTTT. This encodes CASSVGSRGLREKLFF.

The rearrangement uses TRBV4-1 and TRBJ1-4, with 10 bases that match TRBD1. The CDR3 spans 14 residues. V lost 3 bases, J lost 7 bases, and 2 bases stayed unmatched. Germline V gene data show CDR1 as MGHRA and CDR2 as YSYEKL. Here the CDR3 DNA reads TGCGCCAGCAGCCACAGACAGGGGGCTGAAAAACTGTTTTTT. Translated: CASSHRQGAEKLFF.

The gene calls are TRBV5-1 and TRBJ1-4; TRBD1 matches at 7 bases. This CDR3 is 14 amino acids long. Trimming at V came to 1 base and at J to 8 bases, leaving 5 bases not matched to a gene. Germline CDR1 and CDR2: SGHRS and YFSETQ. This CDR3 reads CASSLRGLGEKLFF. Written as DNA, the CDR3 is TGCGCCAGCAGCTTGAGGGGGCTGGGGGAAAAACTGTTTTTT.

The chain links TRBV10-3 to TRBJ2-7, with 8 bases aligning to TRBD1. J lost 1 base, V lost 5 bases, and 7 bases had no gene match. The CDR3 spans 15 residues. Germline V gene sequence: CDR1 ENHRY, CDR2 SYGVKD. DNA of the CDR3: TGTGCCATCAGTAAGAGGACAGGGAGGTCCTACGAGCAGTACTTC. It specifies CAISKRTGRSYEQYF.

This chain uses TRBV16 with TRBJ2-7; 7 bases are shared with TRBD1. The ends lost 2 bases at V and 1 base at J; junction bases unmatched: 2. The CDR3 is made up of 14 amino acids. The germline gives CDR1 KGHSY, CDR2 FQNENV. CDR3 amino acids: CASSQGTVSYEQYF. CDR3 bases: TGTGCCAGCAGCCAAGGGACAGTGTCCTACGAGCAGTACTTC.

The CDR3 is CASSLEPSYGYTF. Written as DNA, the CDR3 is TGTGCCAGCAGCTTGGAACCTAGCTATGGCTACACCTTC. The chain recombines TRBV5-5 with TRBJ1-2; no clear D gene. This CDR3 comprises 13 residues. The ends were cut back, 0 bases at V and 4 bases at J, with 7 bases in the middle. Germline assignment: CDR1 SGHKS and CDR2 YYEKEE (reference sequence).

V usage is TRBV7-9 and J usage is TRBJ1-1; maybe TRBD1 (5 bases). The CDR3 consists of 13 residues. Germline values: CDR1 SEHNR, CDR2 FQNEAQ (reference sequence). V lost 5 bases and J lost 4, with 11 bases in between. CDR3 coding DNA: TGTGCCAGCAGCCGCGGTCAGGGCACTGAAGCTTTCTTT. Translated: CASSRGQGTEAFF.

The chain uses TRBV7-9 and TRBJ2-7; maybe TRBD1 (6 bases). Trimming stripped 4 bases from V and 4 bases from J, with 14 bases between. CDR1 is SEHNR, CDR2 FQNEAQ, per germline (reference sequence). The CDR3 extends over 14 amino acids. In DNA form, the CDR3 reads TGTGCCAGCAGCTCCTATTCAGGGGCATACGAGCAGTACTTC. Translating it yields CASSSYSGAYEQYF.

This chain links TRBV30 with TRBJ1-4; 7 bases align to TRBD1. Trimming took 5 bases from V and 4 from J; bases not matched to a gene: 4. This CDR3 has 13 residues. CDR1 GTSNPN and CDR2 SVGIG come from the germline V gene (reference sequence). CDR3 residues: CAWSTGYNEKLFF. The CDR3 bases are TGTGCCTGGTCGACAGGGTATAATGAAAAACTGTTTTTT.

The V and J genes are TRBV11-2 and TRBJ2-7; D is unresolved. The germline gives CDR1 SGHAT, CDR2 FQNNGV. This CDR3 has 15 amino acids. Trimming shortened V by 4 bases and J by 2 bases, and 15 bases separated the two germline ends. For the CDR3, the DNA is TGTGCCAGCAGCTCTACCCAGGTGTCCGCCTACGAGCAGTACTTC. Translating gives CASSSTQVSAYEQYF.

The chain employs TRBV11-3 and TRBJ1-2; 8 bases fit TRBD1. The CDR3 runs to 14 residues. The germline CDR1 and CDR2 sequences are SGHNT and YENEEA. The V segment lost 5 bases and the J segment 4 bases; nucleotides outside the gene matches: 6. CDR3 in amino acids: CASSQGTGSYGYTF. The CDR3 bases are TGTGCCAGCAGCCAAGGGACAGGAAGCTATGGCTACACCTTC.

As DNA, the CDR3 is TGTGCCAGCAGTCCCCACACAGATACGCAGTATTTT. Translated, it gives CASSPHTDTQYF. This chain connects TRBV27 to TRBJ2-3; D is unclear. This CDR3 is 12 amino acids long. Germline V lookup: CDR1 MNHEY, CDR2 SMNVEV (reference sequence). The V gene lost 5 bases and the J gene lost 2 bases, with 5 bases spanning the gap.

Of note for this clone: Relative to the germline gene, one junction end is altered; a read error may explain this. The CDR3 DNA reads TGTGCCAGCAGTGAATTAGCGGGGGCCTACAATGAGCAGCTCTTC. Encoded protein: CASSELAGAYNEQLF. The rearrangement uses TRBV2 and TRBJ2-1; 9 nucleotides match TRBD2. The germline gives CDR1 SNHLY, CDR2 FYNNEI. This CDR3 spans 15 amino acids.

The genes are TRBV28 and TRBJ1-3; 7 bases are shared with TRBD1. This CDR3 region has 15 residues. V gave up 5 bases and J gave up 0 bases; unmatched junction bases: 4. Germline CDR1 is MDHEN and CDR2 is SYDVKM. CDR3 sequence: CASSPRDSSGNTIYF. CDR3 DNA: TGTGCCAGCAGTCCCAGGGACAGCTCTGGAAACACCATATATTTT.

The chain has TRBV5-4 and TRBJ2-5; TRBD1 aligns across 10 bases. From germline, CDR1 is SGHNT and CDR2 YYREEE (reference sequence). The V and J ends lost 2 bases and 5 bases, in that order; junction bases with no gene match: 3. This CDR3 spans 14 amino acids. CDR3 residues: CASSFPGQGETQYF. CDR3 nucleotide sequence: TGTGCCAGCAGCTTCCCGGGACAGGGGGAGACCCAGTACTTC.

This chain uses TRBV27 with TRBJ2-1, with D maybe TRBD2 (5 bases). The CDR3 covers 11 residues. Germline CDR1 MNHEY, CDR2 SMNVEV (reference sequence). Trimming left V 8 bases short and J 9 bases short, with 11 bases between. DNA for the CDR3: TGTGCCAGCCAATACCGGGGTGAGCAGTTCTTC. It codes for CASQYRGEQFF.

This sequence joins TRBV5-1 and TRBJ2-5, with a possible D match to TRBD1 (6 bases). CDR3 length: 15 amino acids. CDR1 and CDR2 (germline): SGHRS, YFSETQ. V lost 5 bases and J lost 2, with 16 bases in between. The CDR3: CASRSRGGRQETQYF. DNA for the CDR3: TGCGCCAGCAGGTCTCGAGGGGGACGGCAAGAGACCCAGTACTTC. Full variable domain (remainder filled in from reference TRBV5-1 and TRBJ2-5): KAGVTQTPRYLIKTRGQQVTLSCSPISGHRSVSWYQQTPGQGLQFLFEYFSETQRNKGNFPGRFSGRQFSNSRSEMNVSTLELGDSALYLCASRSRGGRQETQYFGPGTRLLVL.

The J gene is TRBJ2-5, the V gene TRBV18, with TRBD1 matching 10 bases. CDR3 size: 15 residues. Trimming cost V 2 bases and J 4 bases; bases outside gene matches: 4. The germline CDR1 and CDR2 sequences are KGHSH and LQKENI. The CDR3 DNA follows: TGTGCCAGCTCACCAGAGACAGGGGGCGGAGAGACCCAGTACTTC. It yields the protein CASSPETGGGETQYF. Filled out from reference TRBV18 and TRBJ2-5, the complete variable domain reads NAGVMQNPRHLVRRRGQEARLRCSPMKGHSHVYWYRQLPEEGLKFMVYLQKENIIDESGMPKERFSAEFPKEGPSILRIQQVVRGDSAAYFCASSPETGGGETQYFGPGTRLLVL.

This chain uses TRBV2 with TRBJ1-4; no reliable D call. With 4 bases removed from V and 1 base from J, the gap between germline ends came to 7 bases. The germline V gene encodes CDR1 SNHLY and CDR2 FYNNEI. The CDR3 has 14 residues. DNA for the CDR3: TGTGCCAGCAGTGGTTCGAGAACTAATGAAAAACTGTTTTTT. Translation: CASSGSRTNEKLFF. The entire variable domain, with the rest obtained from reference TRBV2 and TRBJ1-4, is as follows: EPEVTQTPSHQVTQMGQEVILRCVPISNHLYFYWYRQILGQKVEFLVSFYNNEISEKSEIFDDQFSVERPDGSNFTLKIRSTKLEDSAMYFCASSGSRTNEKLFFGSGTQLSVL.

V gene TRBV30 combines with J gene TRBJ2-7; the D gene is possibly TRBD2 (5 bases). Germline lookup yields CDR1 GTSNPN and CDR2 SVGIG (reference sequence). This CDR3 spans 11 amino acids. V was clipped by 2 bases and J by 7 bases, with 9 bases between them. CDR3 loop: CAWSIPGEQYF. The DNA of the CDR3 is TGTGCCTGGAGTATACCGGGGGAGCAGTACTTC.

The chain employs TRBV5-4 and TRBJ2-3; the D is unclear. CDR3 length: 13 amino acids. The germline V gene encodes CDR1 SGHNT and CDR2 YYREEE (reference sequence). The V and J ends lost 4 bases and 2 bases respectively, with 8 bases between them. The CDR3 loop reads CASSQYNTDTQYF. CDR3 sequence (DNA): TGTGCCAGCAGCCAGTATAACACAGATACGCAGTATTTT.

This clone appeared a single time. This rearrangement joins TRBV27 to TRBJ2-1, with 10 nucleotides matching TRBD2. CDR1 is MNHEY, CDR2 SMNVEV, per germline (reference sequence). V dropped 5 bases and J dropped 2; count of bases not matched to a gene: 6. The CDR3 sequence is 16 residues long. The CDR3 DNA reads TGTGCCAGCAGTCCTATAAGCGGGGGGGCCTACAATGAGCAGTTCTTC. This sequence encodes CASSPISGGAYNEQFF.

The chain combines TRBV6-5 with TRBJ2-7; 9 bases are a match to TRBD1. The CDR3 spans 14 residues. V lost 2 bases and J lost 4; bases outside the gene matches: 3. Germline V CDR1 and CDR2: MNHEY, SVGAGI. Here the CDR3 DNA reads TGTGCCAGCAGTTACCGGACAGGGGAGTACGAGCAGTACTTC. Its translation is CASSYRTGEYEQYF.

The chain couples TRBV27 to TRBJ2-1; D is unresolved. CDR1 and CDR2 (germline): MNHEY, SMNVEV (reference sequence). This CDR3 has 13 residues. V was shortened by 0 bases and J by 7 bases, with 7 bases between the two germline ends. CDR3 protein: CASSLSRRNEQFF. CDR3 coding DNA: TGTGCCAGCAGTTTATCGCGCAGGAATGAGCAGTTCTTC.

This clone turned up a few times. The chain has TRBV30 and TRBJ2-1; 14 nucleotides agree with TRBD2. This CDR3 is built from 14 residues. V shed 5 bases and J 5 bases; nucleotides not matched to a gene: 2. Germline values: CDR1 GTSNPN, CDR2 SVGIG (reference sequence). CDR3 region: CAWGGLAGDNEQFF. CDR3 nucleotide sequence: TGTGCCTGGGGGGGACTAGCGGGAGACAATGAGCAGTTCTTC.